Shown below are 17 T cell receptor beta chains from a single sample sequenced in a study of naive and memory T cell subsets. Amplification of ligated cDNA took four PCR rounds with SP2 and nested alpha and beta constant primers. TCRdb reprocessed the 5' RACE reads via MiXCR and lists one record per CDR3 protein. This table has 55,000 to 65,000 distinct CDR3 sequences, under 10% appearing once. A UMI-containing oligonucleotide was joined by 3' ligation to the TCR cDNA template. The source of these receptors is a female donor in good health.

This clonotype was observed a handful of times. The V and J genes are TRBV27 and TRBJ2-5; D possibly corresponds to TRBD2 (5 bases). Trimming took off 1 base at V and 5 bases at J, with 26 bases between the two ends. Germline-derived CDR1 and CDR2 are MNHEY and SMNVEV (reference sequence). The CDR3 extends over 19 amino acids. The CDR3 sequence: CASSLYRVRARPDTETQYF. CDR3 nucleotide sequence: TGTGCCAGCAGTTTATACCGGGTGCGGGCACGCCCGGATACGGAGACCCAGTACTTC.

The chain has TRBV7-8 and TRBJ2-5, with a tentative D call TRBD1 (6 bases). Deletions cut 5 bases from V and 2 bases from J, with 12 bases between. The CDR3 consists of 14 residues. Per germline, CDR1 SGHVS and CDR2 FQNEAQ. The CDR3 loop reads CASSPTTGQETQYF. Here the CDR3 DNA reads TGTGCCAGCAGCCCGACCACAGGGCAAGAGACCCAGTACTTC.

The chain recombines TRBV7-8 with TRBJ1-5; D is ambiguous. Germline V CDR1 and CDR2: SGHVS, FQNEAQ. Trimming took 1 base from V and 2 from J, leaving 9 bases between them. The CDR3 runs to 15 residues. The CDR3 sequence is CASSLEQTGNQPQHF. The CDR3 DNA follows: TGTGCCAGCAGCTTAGAACAAACGGGCAATCAGCCCCAGCATTTT.

This clonotype was detected only a few times. This chain links TRBV6-5 with TRBJ2-7, with a weak D call TRBD2 (6 bases). Germline-derived CDR1 and CDR2 are MNHEY and SVGAGI. CDR3 length equals 15 residues. Between the trimmed V and J ends, which lost 6 bases and 2 bases, there was a span of 17 bases. The CDR3 DNA reads TGTGCCAGCAGGTTCTCCGGGACGGGAGCCTACGAGCAGTACTTC. Translation: CASRFSGTGAYEQYF.

The table lists this clonotype with a few counts. CDR3 DNA: TGTGCCAGCAGCCCGAGGCCGGAGGGAGAGACCCAGTACTTC. This codes for CASSPRPEGETQYF. The genes are TRBV11-2 and TRBJ2-5; possibly TRBD2 for D (6 bases). CDR3 size: 14 residues. The V gene's germline CDR1 is SGHAT and CDR2 FQNNGV. The V and J ends lost 5 bases and 4 bases respectively, with 14 bases between them.

The chain uses TRBV28 and TRBJ2-7, with TRBD2 matching 8 bases. CDR3 length: 17 amino acids. Germline assignment: CDR1 MDHEN and CDR2 SYDVKM. V was clipped by 6 bases and J by 0 bases; unmatched bases: 13. Here the CDR3 reads CASSTPGGGPSSYEQYF. The CDR3 coding sequence is TGTGCCAGCAGCACCCCGGGGGGGGGGCCTAGCTCCTACGAGCAGTACTTC.

This clonotype has at least ten counts. The chain links TRBV5-1 to TRBJ1-2, with 7 bases identical to TRBD1. With V trimmed by 3 bases and J by 2 bases, 7 bases remained unmatched. CDR3 length: 15 amino acids. The germline CDR1 and CDR2 sequences are SGHRS and YFSETQ. This CDR3 is CASSWGDRPNYGYTF. DNA for the CDR3: TGCGCCAGCAGCTGGGGGGACAGACCGAACTATGGCTACACCTTC.

The chain carries TRBV7-9 and TRBJ2-3; the D is unclear. The germline V gene encodes CDR1 SEHNR and CDR2 FQNEAQ (reference sequence). The CDR3 has 16 amino acids. The V and J ends lost 2 bases and 3 bases respectively, with 15 bases between them. The CDR3 nucleotides are TGTGCCAGCAGCTTACCATACCCGGGTGTTACAGATACGCAGTATTTT. The encoded protein is CASSLPYPGVTDTQYF.

This clonotype was seen a handful of times. This rearrangement joins TRBV28 to TRBJ1-1; D is unresolved. CDR3 length: 13 residues. CDR1 is MDHEN and CDR2 is SYDVKM in the germline V gene. V was pared by 6 bases and J by 4 bases, with 12 bases between. DNA of the CDR3: TGTGCCAGCAGGACGTGGATGGGCACTGAAGCTTTCTTT. This sequence encodes CASRTWMGTEAFF.

The V call is TRBV27, the J call TRBJ2-7; 12 bases map to TRBD2. CDR1 MNHEY and CDR2 SMNVEV come from the germline V gene (reference sequence). This CDR3 has 22 residues. J was trimmed by 3 bases and V by 5 bases; bases with no gene match: 26. As DNA, the CDR3 is TGTGCCAGCAGTCCGCGGGACAGGGCGAACCCCGATTGGACTAGCGGGATCTACGAGCAGTACTTC. Residues: CASSPRDRANPDWTSGIYEQYF.

Ten or more counts support this clonotype. The CDR3 coding sequence is TGTGCCAGCAGCTTCGTGACTAGCGTTCGACCCGGGGATGAGACCCAGTACTTC. Protein sequence: CASSFVTSVRPGDETQYF. The chain is built from TRBV7-2 and TRBJ2-5; 8 nucleotides align to TRBD2. Germline loops: CDR1 SGHTA, CDR2 FQGNSA. CDR3 length: 18 amino acids. J was trimmed by 5 bases and V by 3 bases; bases with no gene match: 17.

This clonotype has more than one count but fewer than ten. V is TRBV7-9 and J is TRBJ2-4; 9 positions agree with TRBD1. The CDR3 is 14 amino acids. Germline values: CDR1 SEHNR, CDR2 FQNEAQ (reference sequence). J lost 5 bases, V lost 5 bases, and 4 bases had no gene match. The CDR3 DNA reads as TGTGCCAGCAGCCCATGGACAGGGGAAAACATTCAGTACTTC. It is translated as CASSPWTGENIQYF.

This clonotype was seen at least ten times. The gene calls are TRBV20-1 and TRBJ1-1, with D possibly TRBD1 on 6 matching bases. The CDR3 is 15 residues long. The V and J ends lost 1 base and 4 bases respectively, with 16 bases between them. Germline CDR1 DFQATT, CDR2 SNEGSKA (reference sequence). The CDR3 reads CSARGEQGRITEAFF. The CDR3 nucleotides read TGCAGTGCTAGAGGGGAACAGGGACGCATCACTGAAGCTTTCTTT.

This clonotype was counted only a few times. Here the CDR3 reads CSALTGESSYNEQFF. CDR3 in DNA: TGCAGTGCTCTTACAGGGGAGAGCTCCTACAATGAGCAGTTCTTC. The rearrangement uses TRBV20-1 and TRBJ2-1, with 7 bases lining up with TRBD1. The CDR3 loop spans 15 amino acids. V was pared by 5 bases and J by 0 bases, with 7 bases of the junction left unmatched. Germline assignment: CDR1 DFQATT and CDR2 SNEGSKA (reference sequence).

Ten or more counts support this clonotype. V is TRBV6-6 and J is TRBJ1-5, with 8 bases aligning to TRBD1. Germline CDR1 and CDR2: MNHNY and SVGAGI (reference sequence). The ends lost 7 bases at V and 3 bases at J; junction bases unmatched: 5. CDR3 size: 14 residues. Here the CDR3 DNA reads TGTGCCAGCATCGAACAGGGGGTCAATCAGCCCCAGCATTTT. This sequence encodes CASIEQGVNQPQHF.

Concerning this clonotype itself: Given the absence of the conserved phenylalanine or tryptophan at the CDR3 end, a read error is likely. The chain joins TRBV20-1 to TRBJ2-2, with TRBD2 as a possible D gene (5 bases). Germline V CDR1 and CDR2: DFQATT, SNEGSKA (reference sequence). The CDR3 sequence is 12 residues long. The ends were cut back, 3 bases at V and 6 bases at J, with 8 bases in the middle. In DNA, the CDR3 is TGCAGTGCTAGCGCGGGCGCCGGGGAGCTGTTTTCT. Translation: CSASAGAGELFS.

This clonotype came up many times. CDR3 amino acids: CASSGQGRSPLHF. The CDR3 nucleotides read TGTGCCAGCAGTGGACAGGGACGGTCACCCCTCCACTTT. The chain joins TRBV6-5 to TRBJ1-6; TRBD1 matches at 8 bases. This CDR3 spans 13 amino acids. Germline V CDR1 and CDR2: MNHEY, SVGAGI. Trimming took 5 bases from V and 10 from J; bases not matched to a gene: 4.